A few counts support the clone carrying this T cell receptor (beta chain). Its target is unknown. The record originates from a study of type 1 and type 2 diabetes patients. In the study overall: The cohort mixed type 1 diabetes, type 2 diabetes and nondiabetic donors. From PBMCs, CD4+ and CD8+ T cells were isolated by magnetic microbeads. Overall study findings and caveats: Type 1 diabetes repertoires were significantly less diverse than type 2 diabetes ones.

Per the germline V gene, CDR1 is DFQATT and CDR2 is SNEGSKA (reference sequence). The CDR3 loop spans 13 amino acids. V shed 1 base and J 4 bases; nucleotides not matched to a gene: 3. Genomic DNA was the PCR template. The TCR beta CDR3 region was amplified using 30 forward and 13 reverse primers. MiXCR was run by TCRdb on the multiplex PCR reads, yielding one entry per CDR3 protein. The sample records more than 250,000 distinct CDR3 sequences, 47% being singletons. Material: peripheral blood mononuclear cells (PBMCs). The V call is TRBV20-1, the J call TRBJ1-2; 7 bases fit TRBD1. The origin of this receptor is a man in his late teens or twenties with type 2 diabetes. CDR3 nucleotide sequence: TGCAGTGCTAGAGGGGGGACAGCCTATGGCTACACCTTC. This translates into CSARGGTAYGYTF.